This T cell receptor (beta chain) stems from a study of T cell changes during pregnancy in multiple sclerosis. J lost 2 bases, V lost 6 bases, and 4 bases had no gene match. This CDR3 is built from 14 residues. Germline V gene lookup returns CDR1 MDHEN and CDR2 SYDVKM. Generated by immunoSEQ multiplex PCR, the TCRdb table keeps only in-frame clones and is missing some. The table has some 120,000 clones, about 94% seen once; the top ten hold 1.5%. The genes are TRBV28 and TRBJ2-7; TRBD2 matches at 10 bases. This receptor was obtained from a female donor with multiple sclerosis, enrolled in a pregnancy study. The sample was peripheral blood, taken in the third trimester of pregnancy. The CDR3 DNA sequence: TGTGCCAGCAGCCGGACTAGCGGAGCCTACGAGCAGTACTTC. The encoded protein is CASSRTSGAYEQYF.